The 10 T cell receptor beta chains reported below all come from one sample, sequenced in a study of regulatory T cells in long-lasting Graves disease. Time point of the sample: newly diagnosed GD, antithyroid drugs for less than 3 months. Following extraction of RNA from PBMCs, that RNA was used to make the TCR library. With iRepertoire HTBI primers and Arm-PCR of CDR3 regions, TCR beta libraries were built. TCRdb fed the multiplex PCR reads into MiXCR, producing one record per CDR3 protein. Of about 530,000 distinct CDR3 sequences listed, about 16% are singletons. These data were also reused for a study on T cells in Graves' hyperthyroidism and ophthalmopathy.

Here the sequenced sample was peripheral blood mononuclear cells (PBMCs), taken at new diagnosis, from a patient treated with antithyroid drugs. All receptors come from a woman aged 40-60 years with Graves disease.

This clonotype was seen ten or more times. The chain carries TRBV12-3 or TRBV12-4 and TRBJ2-7, with D possibly TRBD1 on 6 matching bases. The length of the CDR3 is 15 residues. The V end was cut by 0 bases, the J end by 1 base, with 10 bases between. This chain's CDR3 is CASSLADSPSYEQYF. CDR3 DNA sequence: TGTGCCAGCAGTTTAGCGGACAGCCCTTCCTACGAGCAGTACTTC.

This clonotype was found many times. The genes are TRBV30 and TRBJ1-5, with D perhaps TRBD1 (6 bases). The CDR3 is 15 residues long. Germline lookup yields CDR1 GTSNPN and CDR2 SVGIG (reference sequence). Trimming shortened V by 2 bases and J by 2 bases, and 13 bases separated the two germline ends. CDR3 amino acids: CAWSRQVDGNQPQHF. The CDR3 DNA reads as TGTGCCTGGAGTAGACAGGTCGATGGCAATCAGCCCCAGCATTTT. Supplemented by reference TRBV30 and TRBJ1-5, the full variable domain reads SQTIHQWPATLVQPVGSPLSLECTVEGTSNPNLYWYRQAAGRGLQLLFYSVGIGQISSEVPQNLSASRPQDRQFILSSKKLLLSDSGFYLCAWSRQVDGNQPQHFGDGTRLSIL.

This clonotype has at least ten counts. The genes are TRBV10-3 and TRBJ1-1; no reliable D call. Germline-derived CDR1 and CDR2 are ENHRY and SYGVKD. This CDR3 contains 12 residues. The germline V and J ends were trimmed by 10 bases and 1 base, with 10 bases remaining between them. The CDR3 sequence is CATKGPNTEAFF. CDR3 DNA sequence: TGTGCCACAAAAGGGCCGAACACTGAAGCTTTCTTT.

The V gene is TRBV9, the J gene TRBJ1-1, with 9 positions matching TRBD1. Trimming took 5 bases from V and 0 from J; bases not matched to a gene: 11. Germline V gene lookup returns CDR1 SGDLS and CDR2 YYNGEE. The CDR3 is made up of 17 amino acids. In nucleotides, the CDR3 is TGTGCCAGCAGTTCACCGGGACAGGGCCTCTTGAACACTGAAGCTTTCTTT. Its translation is CASSSPGQGLLNTEAFF.

This clonotype was picked up many times. The rearrangement links TRBV3-1 to TRBJ2-7; tentatively, D is TRBD1 (6 bases). V was shortened by 0 bases and J by 5 bases, with 14 bases between the two germline ends. The CDR3 is 15 amino acids. The germline CDR1 and CDR2 sequences are LGHDT and YNNKEL (reference sequence). CDR3 region: CASSQEWAGADEQYF. DNA for the CDR3: TGTGCCAGCAGCCAAGAGTGGGCAGGGGCAGACGAGCAGTACTTC.

A few counts support this clonotype. The J gene is TRBJ2-1, the V gene TRBV6-5, with TRBD2 identical over 10 bases. V lost 2 bases, J lost 4 bases, and 8 bases stayed unmatched. The CDR3 runs to 17 residues. Per the germline V gene, CDR1 is MNHEY and CDR2 is SVGAGI. The CDR3 is CASSYTTSGVMYNEQFF. In nucleotides, the CDR3 is TGTGCCAGCAGTTACACAACTAGCGGGGTTATGTACAATGAGCAGTTCTTC.

This chain links TRBV7-9 with TRBJ2-7, with 7 bases aligning to TRBD1. Germline V lookup: CDR1 SEHNR, CDR2 FQNEAQ (reference sequence). Trimming at V came to 1 base and at J to 9 bases, leaving 6 bases not matched to a gene. This CDR3 has 13 amino acids. The CDR3 bases are TGTGCCAGCAGCTTAGTCCCAGGGGGATTGCAGTACTTC. This codes for CASSLVPGGLQYF. Combining the CDR3 with reference TRBV7-9 and TRBJ2-7 gives the whole variable domain DTGVSQNPRHKITKRGQNVTFRCDPISEHNRLYWYRQTLGQGPEFLTYFQNEAQLEKSRLLSDRFSAERPKGSFSTLEIQRTEQGDSAMYLCASSLVPGGLQYFGPGTRLTVT.

This sequence joins TRBV4-2 and TRBJ2-7, with TRBD1 matching over 7 bases. Germline trimming cut 5 bases from V and 3 bases from J; bases unmatched to any gene: 10. Germline V CDR1 and CDR2: LGHNA, YNFKEQ. The CDR3 totals 15 residues. The CDR3 sequence: CASSGTGVEVYEQYF. DNA of the CDR3: TGTGCCAGCAGCGGTACAGGGGTCGAGGTCTACGAGCAGTACTTC.

This clonotype was counted at least ten times. This chain connects TRBV20-1 to TRBJ2-1; 8 bases align to TRBD2. V was pared by 0 bases and J by 10 bases, with 11 bases of the junction left unmatched. CDR3 length equals 15 residues. CDR1 and CDR2 from the germline V gene are DFQATT and SNEGSKA (reference sequence). CDR3 in amino acids: CSAREFRGGEGEQFF. The CDR3 DNA sequence: TGCAGTGCTAGAGAGTTCCGGGGGGGGGAAGGGGAGCAGTTCTTC.

J is TRBJ2-3 and V is TRBV12-3 or TRBV12-4; 9 bases align to TRBD2. CDR3 length: 15 residues. V shed 6 bases, J shed 3 bases, and the junction held 7 bases outside the gene matches. DNA for the CDR3: TGTGCCAGCAGACAAGCGGGGGGCCTTACAGATACGCAGTATTTT. Amino acids: CASRQAGGLTDTQYF.